The 8 T cell receptor beta chains below all came from one sample that was sequenced in a study of cytotoxic CD8 clonotypes in ibrutinib-treated CLL. The method was immunoSEQ multiplex PCR; TCRdb's version includes in-frame clones alone and lacks a portion of them. Here the sample spans around 30,000 clones, around 52% being singletons. The sample was PBMCs, taken before ibrutinib treatment. These receptors originate from a human donor with chronic lymphocytic leukemia.

This chain uses TRBV7-2 with TRBJ1-2; 9 nucleotides align to TRBD1. CDR3 length equals 16 residues. Germline values: CDR1 SGHTA, CDR2 FQGNSA. The V and J ends lost 1 base and 4 bases, in that order; junction bases with no gene match: 7. The CDR3 spells CASSLVVDRGGYGYTF. The DNA for the CDR3 is TGTGCCAGCAGCTTAGTGGTAGACAGGGGGGGCTATGGCTACACCTTC.

This clone appeared a few times. The J gene is TRBJ2-7, the V gene TRBV28; 10 bases align to TRBD1. The CDR3 covers 14 residues. V lost 5 bases to trimming and J lost 2 bases; unmatched junction nucleotides: 3. CDR1 MDHEN and CDR2 SYDVKM come from the germline V gene. CDR3 DNA: TGTGCCAGCAGTCCCGGGACAGGGGCCTACGAGCAGTACTTC. Protein: CASSPGTGAYEQYF.

The rearrangement joins TRBV5-1 to TRBJ2-5, with 12 bases identical to TRBD2. J gave up 5 bases and V 3 bases, and 5 bases lay outside the gene matches. The CDR3 consists of 15 residues. Germline lookup yields CDR1 SGHRS and CDR2 YFSETQ. The CDR3 DNA is TGCGCCAGCAGCTGGACTAGCGGGGAAGGCGAGACCCAGTACTTC. Its protein product is CASSWTSGEGETQYF. Full variable domain (missing parts from reference TRBV5-1 and TRBJ2-5): KAGVTQTPRYLIKTRGQQVTLSCSPISGHRSVSWYQQTPGQGLQFLFEYFSETQRNKGNFPGRFSGRQFSNSRSEMNVSTLELGDSALYLCASSWTSGEGETQYFGPGTRLLVL.

V gene TRBV4-1 combines with J gene TRBJ2-2; D gene uncertain. Germline loops: CDR1 MGHRA, CDR2 YSYEKL. The CDR3 sequence is 12 residues long. V was cut by 2 bases and J by 7 bases, with 5 bases left in between. DNA of the CDR3: TGCGCCAGCAGCCAACGAGACGGGGAGCTGTTTTTT. It yields the protein CASSQRDGELFF.

The J gene is TRBJ1-1, the V gene TRBV18, with D tentatively TRBD1 (5 bases). The germline CDR1 and CDR2 sequences are KGHSH and LQKENI. The length of the CDR3 is 15 residues. V was shortened by 5 bases and J by 1 base, with 14 bases between the two germline ends. CDR3 amino acids: CASSVGPGGNTEAFF. The DNA of the CDR3 is TGTGCCAGCTCAGTGGGGCCAGGTGGGAACACTGAAGCTTTCTTT.

J is TRBJ2-5 and V is TRBV5-1, with no clear D. The CDR3 consists of 12 residues. Looked up from germline, CDR1 is SGHRS and CDR2 is YFSETQ. The V gene lost 0 bases and the J gene lost 5 bases, with 5 bases spanning the gap. CDR3 residues: CASSLAMETQYF. The CDR3, as DNA: TGCGCCAGCAGCTTGGCCATGGAGACCCAGTACTTC.

The chain combines TRBV11-2 with TRBJ2-2, with D unresolved. Germline V lookup: CDR1 SGHAT, CDR2 FQNNGV. The V and J ends lost 5 bases and 6 bases respectively, with 4 bases between them. The CDR3 totals 11 residues. The CDR3 nucleotides are TGTGCCAGCAGCGTGGCCGGGGAGCTGTTTTTT. As protein: CASSVAGELFF.

The chain has TRBV5-6 and TRBJ2-5; 7 nucleotides align to TRBD1. The CDR3 has 13 residues. Germline V CDR1 and CDR2: SGHDT, YYEEEE. V was pared by 0 bases and J by 6 bases, with 2 bases of the junction left unmatched. The CDR3 DNA reads as TGTGCCAGCAGCTTGGGACAGGGTAAGACCCAGTACTTC. It codes for CASSLGQGKTQYF.